These 32 T cell receptor beta chains share one sample of origin, sequenced in a study of T-cell memory formation after mild COVID-19 (dated by TCRdb to 2020 to 2022). Library construction relied on 5' RACE. For sequencing, an Illumina NovaSeq 6000 was employed. The public reads were reprocessed in TCRdb via fastp at Q25 and MiXCR, keeping in-frame beta chains. Rows are combined by CDR3 protein, so each entry shows the most common genes and DNA. The table for this sample lists about 560,000 distinct CDR3 sequences; over 15% of them were counted only once. The top ten constitute about 12% of the sample. Sequencing was performed on PBMCs or a T cell subset sorted from them (not recorded which). The receptors come from an adult woman who had mild COVID-19 (a few samples of this study predate the infection). The sample titles of this study are shuffled in the database, so cell type and time point are left out; the donor was told from shared clones.

V and J are TRBV15 and TRBJ1-1; D is unresolved. CDR1 is LNHNV and CDR2 is YYDKDF in the germline V gene (reference sequence). The CDR3 is 15 residues long. The germline V and J ends were trimmed by 0 bases and 1 base, with 9 bases remaining between them. The CDR3 DNA reads as TGTGCCACCAGCAGAGATCGGGCAGGGAACACTGAAGCTTTCTTT. It codes for CATSRDRAGNTEAFF. The whole variable domain, filled in from reference TRBV15 and TRBJ1-1, reads DAMVIQNPRYQVTQFGKPVTLSCSQTLNHNVMYWYQQKSSQAPKLLFHYYDKDFNNEADTPDNFQSRRPNTSFCFLDIRSPGLGDTAMYLCATSRDRAGNTEAFFGQGTRLTVV.

This clonotype was picked up a small number of times. The chain carries TRBV6-1 and TRBJ2-7; D possibly corresponds to TRBD1 (5 bases). The CDR3 sequence is 17 residues long. Germline V CDR1 and CDR2: MNHNS, SASEGT. Trimming shortened V by 3 bases and J by 0 bases, and 18 bases separated the two germline ends. Here the CDR3 DNA reads TGTGCCAGCAGTGATCGGGCAGGGATTGCCAGCTCCTACGAGCAGTACTTC. Encoded protein: CASSDRAGIASSYEQYF.

This chain links TRBV10-3 with TRBJ2-2; D is perhaps TRBD2 (6 bases). Germline-derived CDR1 and CDR2 are ENHRY and SYGVKD. The V and J ends lost 0 bases and 1 base respectively, with 24 bases between them. This CDR3 comprises 21 residues. This CDR3 reads CAISESTPASRGVWNTGELFF. The CDR3 DNA reads TGTGCCATCAGTGAGTCTACTCCAGCCTCCCGCGGGGTATGGAACACCGGGGAGCTGTTTTTT.

This chain uses TRBV4-1 with TRBJ1-5; 7 bases line up with TRBD1. Trimming removed 0 bases from V and 9 bases from J; junction bases left unmatched: 5. CDR1 and CDR2 from the germline V gene are MGHRA and YSYEKL. The CDR3 loop spans 14 amino acids. CDR3 protein: CASSQEDRRWPQHF. CDR3 nucleotides: TGCGCCAGCAGCCAAGAGGACAGGAGGTGGCCCCAGCATTTT.

The table lists this clonotype with a count of one. The rearrangement uses TRBV9 and TRBJ1-5, with D unclear. V lost 0 bases and J 3 bases, leaving 10 bases between the germline ends. Per germline, CDR1 SGDLS and CDR2 YYNGEE. This CDR3 region has 15 residues. The CDR3 spells CASSVGTAYNQPQHF. The DNA of the CDR3 is TGTGCCAGCAGCGTAGGGACGGCATACAATCAGCCCCAGCATTTT.

The rearrangement uses TRBV3-1 and TRBJ2-3; the match to TRBD2 covers 13 bases. The CDR3 has 17 amino acids. V dropped 2 bases and J dropped 5; count of bases not matched to a gene: 7. Germline V gives CDR1 LGHDT, CDR2 YNNKEL (reference sequence). The CDR3 sequence: CASSQPRLAGGRDTQYF. The CDR3 region has the DNA TGTGCCAGCAGCCAACCCCGACTAGCGGGAGGTCGAGATACGCAGTATTTT.

The chain carries TRBV10-3 and TRBJ1-1, with TRBD1 identical over 11 bases. Per germline, CDR1 ENHRY and CDR2 SYGVKD. V lost 7 bases to trimming and J lost 5 bases; unmatched junction nucleotides: 6. The CDR3 is 14 amino acids. The CDR3 loop is CAITEDRGQTEAFF. The CDR3 nucleotides are TGTGCCATCACCGAGGACAGGGGGCAGACTGAAGCTTTCTTT.

This rearrangement joins TRBV29-1 to TRBJ2-3; 9 nucleotides agree with TRBD2. Germline trimming cut 2 bases from V and 7 bases from J; bases unmatched to any gene: 4. This CDR3 is built from 13 residues. Germline loops: CDR1 SQVTM, CDR2 ANQGSEA. CDR3 protein: CSVEIAGDYTQYF. The CDR3 coding sequence is TGCAGCGTTGAAATAGCGGGAGATTATACGCAGTATTTT.

This clonotype has only a few counts. The CDR3 region has the DNA TGTGCCAGCAGACATGGACAGGGCTCCTACGAGCAGTACTTC. It encodes CASRHGQGSYEQYF. This rearrangement joins TRBV6-2 or TRBV6-3 to TRBJ2-7, with 8 bases fitting TRBD1. CDR1 MNHEY and CDR2 SVGEGT come from the germline V gene. Unmatched junction bases numbered 4, after V lost 6 bases and J lost 0 bases. The CDR3 consists of 14 residues.

Only a few counts were recorded for this clonotype. The chain has TRBV7-9 and TRBJ1-1; D call uncertain. Trimming shortened V by 2 bases and J by 9 bases, and 13 bases separated the two germline ends. The CDR3 is 13 residues long. Germline values: CDR1 SEHNR, CDR2 FQNEAQ (reference sequence). In DNA, the CDR3 is TGTGCCAGCAGCTTAAGAGTTTCGGGCCAAGCTTTCTTT. The encoded protein is CASSLRVSGQAFF.

The gene calls are TRBV6-2 or TRBV6-3 and TRBJ2-1, with 12 bases matching TRBD2. Germline V gene sequence: CDR1 MNHEY, CDR2 SVGEGT. The CDR3 has 15 amino acids. J lost 8 bases, V lost 6 bases, and 8 bases had no gene match. The CDR3 DNA reads TGTGCCAGCAGGCTGACTAGCGGGAGTGGTCATGAGCAGTTCTTC. As protein: CASRLTSGSGHEQFF.

This clonotype was seen more than once but under ten times. The chain links TRBV18 to TRBJ1-1; TRBD1 aligns across 9 bases. The CDR3 spans 16 residues. CDR1 and CDR2 (germline): KGHSH, LQKENI. J was trimmed by 7 bases and V by 3 bases; bases with no gene match: 12. The CDR3 DNA is TGTGCCAGCTCACCCGGGACAGGGTCAAAGTCGGGTGAAGCTTTCTTT. Its translation is CASSPGTGSKSGEAFF. Drawing the rest from reference TRBV18 and TRBJ1-1, the complete variable domain is NAGVMQNPRHLVRRRGQEARLRCSPMKGHSHVYWYRQLPEEGLKFMVYLQKENIIDESGMPKERFSAEFPKEGPSILRIQQVVRGDSAAYFCASSPGTGSKSGEAFFGQGTRLTVV.

The chain links TRBV29-1 to TRBJ2-1; tentatively, D is TRBD2 (6 bases). Trimming stripped 0 bases from V and 5 bases from J, with 17 bases between. The CDR3 covers 16 residues. CDR1 and CDR2 (germline): SQVTM, ANQGSEA. CDR3 residues: CSVEDVRLVFDNEQFF. Written as DNA, the CDR3 is TGCAGCGTTGAAGATGTACGACTAGTTTTCGACAATGAGCAGTTCTTC.

The CDR3 sequence: CASSYYGKANEQFF. The CDR3 DNA follows: TGTGCCAGCAGCTATTACGGGAAGGCGAATGAGCAGTTCTTC. The chain links TRBV7-9 to TRBJ2-1, with D tentatively TRBD2 (5 bases). The CDR3 runs 14 residues. The V end lost 4 bases, the J end lost 7 bases, and 14 bases lay between the germline ends. Germline V CDR1 and CDR2: SEHNR, FQNEAQ (reference sequence).

The chain links TRBV9 to TRBJ1-2; D not resolved. The CDR3 extends over 12 amino acids. CDR1 SGDLS and CDR2 YYNGEE come from the germline V gene. V dropped 0 bases and J dropped 2 bases, with 2 bases sitting between them. CDR3 sequence: CASSVENYGYTF. The CDR3 bases are TGTGCCAGCAGCGTAGAAAACTATGGCTACACCTTC.

This clonotype was counted a single time. The genes are TRBV4-1 and TRBJ1-2; the D is unclear. Trimming left V 3 bases short and J 6 bases short, with 14 bases between. Germline CDR1 reads MGHRA; CDR2 reads YSYEKL. CDR3 size: 14 residues. In DNA, the CDR3 is TGCGCCAGCAGCCAGGTTTACATCGGGGATGGCTACACCTTC. Its protein is CASSQVYIGDGYTF.

This chain links TRBV29-1 with TRBJ1-2; D is ambiguous. This CDR3 comprises 13 residues. Trimming took off 4 bases at V and 7 bases at J, with 16 bases between the two ends. CDR1 is SQVTM and CDR2 is ANQGSEA in the germline V gene. Written as DNA, the CDR3 is TGCAGCGTTGTCTTTAGGGAGGAGGTTGGCTACACCTTC. It yields the protein CSVVFREEVGYTF.

This clonotype was seen only a few times. The chain uses TRBV9 and TRBJ2-7, with D perhaps TRBD1 (6 bases). Germline V gives CDR1 SGDLS, CDR2 YYNGEE. The CDR3 has 14 residues. V dropped 4 bases and J dropped 4 bases, with 15 bases sitting between them. CDR3 sequence (DNA): TGTGCCAGCAGCCCTATGGACAGCGGATACGAGCAGTACTTC. As protein: CASSPMDSGYEQYF.

Written as DNA, the CDR3 is TGTGCCAGCAGCTCCCTGACTATGAACACCGGGGAGCTGTTTTTT. Translating it yields CASSSLTMNTGELFF. This chain links TRBV7-9 with TRBJ2-2; possible D gene TRBD2, 5 bases. Germline V gene data show CDR1 as SEHNR and CDR2 as FQNEAQ (reference sequence). The CDR3 spans 15 residues. Trimming took 4 bases from V and 1 from J, leaving 10 bases between them.

This clonotype came up a few times. This sequence joins TRBV7-2 and TRBJ1-1, with TRBD1 matching over 7 bases. From germline, CDR1 is SGHTA and CDR2 FQGNSA. The CDR3 length is 17 residues. V shed 2 bases and J 2 bases; nucleotides not matched to a gene: 11. In DNA, the CDR3 is TGTGCCAGCAGCTTAAGACAGGGAGGAGGAAGAAACACTGAAGCTTTCTTT. Translation gives CASSLRQGGGRNTEAFF.

This chain links TRBV24-1 with TRBJ2-3; 8 positions agree with TRBD1. In germline, CDR1 is KGHDR, CDR2 SFDVKD. The CDR3 loop spans 19 amino acids. The ends lost 2 bases at V and 0 bases at J; junction bases unmatched: 12. CDR3 in amino acids: CATSDYNGQGYTSTDTQYF. The CDR3 DNA reads TGTGCCACCAGTGATTATAATGGACAGGGCTATACTAGCACAGATACGCAGTATTTT.

The J gene is TRBJ2-5, the V gene TRBV6-6; 11 nucleotides agree with TRBD2. This CDR3 spans 15 amino acids. The V gene's germline CDR1 is MNHNY and CDR2 SVGAGI (reference sequence). The trim removed 5 bases at V and 4 bases at J, leaving 6 bases unmatched. CDR3 in DNA: TGTGCCAGCAGTCGTAGCGGGGGGGCCGGAGAGACCCAGTACTTC. Its translation: CASSRSGGAGETQYF.

This clonotype has just a few counts. The junction shows a germline mismatch at one end, possibly a read error. V usage is TRBV7-7 and J usage is TRBJ2-3; TRBD2 agrees at 14 bases. The CDR3 is 14 residues long. Germline values: CDR1 SSHAT, CDR2 FNYEAQ (reference sequence). Written as DNA, the CDR3 is TGTGCTAGCAGCCCGGGACTAGCGGGAGTCTCGCAGTATTTT. Translated: CASSPGLAGVSQYF.

This clonotype was seen many times. The chain joins TRBV2 to TRBJ1-2; TRBD1 matches 7 bases. V was clipped by 8 bases and J by 6 bases; unmatched bases: 12. The germline gives CDR1 SNHLY, CDR2 FYNNEI. The CDR3 is made up of 14 amino acids. CDR3 nucleotides: TGTGCCAGCCTCGACAGGGTCTTATCCCATGGCTACACCTTC. Its translation: CASLDRVLSHGYTF.

The J gene is TRBJ1-5, the V gene TRBV23-1, with D uncertain. TRBV23-1 is treated as an ORF (open reading frame) with a function not yet certain. V lost 9 bases and J 3 bases, leaving 15 bases between the germline ends. The CDR3 is made up of 14 amino acids. CDR3 region: CASISPVHNQPQHF. CDR3 coding DNA: TGCGCCAGTATATCGCCGGTCCACAATCAGCCCCAGCATTTT.

This clonotype was found a few times. The V and J genes are TRBV12-3 or TRBV12-4 and TRBJ2-1, with D tentatively TRBD1 (5 bases). The ends were cut back, 3 bases at V and 4 bases at J, with 13 bases in the middle. The CDR3 is 15 amino acids. The CDR3, as DNA: TGTGCCAGCAGTTTCGACAGCCCTGGGTACAATGAGCAGTTCTTC. Protein sequence: CASSFDSPGYNEQFF.

J is TRBJ2-7 and V is TRBV24-1, with TRBD1 identical over 7 bases. CDR1 is KGHDR, CDR2 SFDVKD, per germline. Trimming cost V 9 bases and J 3 bases; bases outside gene matches: 16. This CDR3 region has 16 residues. The CDR3 spells CATLPDRASRHYEQYF. The CDR3 DNA reads as TGTGCCACCTTACCTGACAGGGCTTCCCGACACTACGAGCAGTACTTC.

This clonotype has ten or more counts. V is TRBV4-1 and J is TRBJ2-2; D is unclear. The V and J ends lost 1 base and 5 bases respectively, with 5 bases between them. This CDR3 has 13 residues. The germline gives CDR1 MGHRA, CDR2 YSYEKL. The DNA for the CDR3 is TGCGCCAGCAGCCAAGTGGGAACCGGGGAGCTGTTTTTT. Its translation: CASSQVGTGELFF.

This clonotype came up a few times. The chain couples TRBV24-1 to TRBJ2-3, with no clear D. Trimming removed 3 bases at V and 6 bases at J, with 12 bases between. Germline V lookup: CDR1 KGHDR, CDR2 SFDVKD. The CDR3 has 14 amino acids. CDR3: CATSDPRPTDTQYF. The CDR3, as DNA: TGTGCCACCAGTGATCCGAGGCCTACGGATACGCAGTATTTT.

The genes are TRBV29-1 and TRBJ1-1; no firm D call. Deletions cut 2 bases from V and 8 bases from J, with 12 bases between. This CDR3 contains 12 residues. Germline CDR1 is SQVTM and CDR2 is ANQGSEA. CDR3 amino acids: CSVETNSLEAFF. Written as DNA, the CDR3 is TGCAGCGTTGAAACTAACAGCCTGGAAGCTTTCTTT. The full variable domain, with the rest looked up from reference TRBV29-1 and TRBJ1-1, is SAVISQKPSRDICQRGTSLTIQCQVDSQVTMMFWYRQQPGQSLTLIATANQGSEATYESGFVIDKFPISRPNLTFSTLTVSNMSPEDSSIYLCSVETNSLEAFFGQGTRLTVV.

The rearrangement joins TRBV29-1 to TRBJ1-2; D not resolved. Trimming took 6 bases from V and 5 from J, leaving 16 bases between them. The CDR3 length is 13 residues. Germline CDR1 is SQVTM and CDR2 is ANQGSEA. In nucleotides, the CDR3 is TGCAGCGTGAACTTGGACGGATATTATGGCTACACCTTC. It codes for CSVNLDGYYGYTF.

The chain has TRBV30 and TRBJ2-7; 10 bases map to TRBD1. Trimming cost V 1 base and J 4 bases; bases outside gene matches: 4. The CDR3 sequence is 14 residues long. Germline CDR1 and CDR2: GTSNPN and SVGIG (reference sequence). The CDR3 DNA reads TGTGCCTGGAGTGCGGGACAGGGGAAATACGAGCAGTACTTC. This gives the protein CAWSAGQGKYEQYF.